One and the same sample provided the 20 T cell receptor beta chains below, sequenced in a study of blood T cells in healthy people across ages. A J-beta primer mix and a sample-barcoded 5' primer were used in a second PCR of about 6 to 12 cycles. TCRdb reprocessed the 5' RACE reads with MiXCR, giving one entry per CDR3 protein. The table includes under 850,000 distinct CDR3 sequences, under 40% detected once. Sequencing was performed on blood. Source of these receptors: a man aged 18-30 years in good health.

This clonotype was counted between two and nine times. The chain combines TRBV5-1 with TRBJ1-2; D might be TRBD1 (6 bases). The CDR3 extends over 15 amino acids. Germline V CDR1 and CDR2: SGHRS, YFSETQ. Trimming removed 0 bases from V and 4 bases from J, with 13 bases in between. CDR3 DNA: TGCGCCAGCAGCTTGGAGGGTTCAGGGGCCTATGGCTACACCTTC. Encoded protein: CASSLEGSGAYGYTF.

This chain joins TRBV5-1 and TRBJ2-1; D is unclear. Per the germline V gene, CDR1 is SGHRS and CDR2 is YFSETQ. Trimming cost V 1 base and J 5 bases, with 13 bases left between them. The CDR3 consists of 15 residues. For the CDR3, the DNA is TGCGCCAGCAGCTTGACTGGGAATCTCGACAATGAGCAGTTCTTC. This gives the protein CASSLTGNLDNEQFF.

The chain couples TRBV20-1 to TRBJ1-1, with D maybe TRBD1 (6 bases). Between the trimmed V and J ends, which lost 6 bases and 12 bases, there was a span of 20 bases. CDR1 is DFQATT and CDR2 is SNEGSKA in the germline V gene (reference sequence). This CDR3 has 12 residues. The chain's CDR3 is CSAGVLRGASFF. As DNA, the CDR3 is TGCAGTGCCGGGGTATTGCGGGGGGCCTCTTTCTTT.

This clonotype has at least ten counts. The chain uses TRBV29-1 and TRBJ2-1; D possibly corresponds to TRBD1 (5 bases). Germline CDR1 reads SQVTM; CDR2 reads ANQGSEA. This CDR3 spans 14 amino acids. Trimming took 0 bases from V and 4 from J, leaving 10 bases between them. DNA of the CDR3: TGCAGCGTTGAAGAAAGCACAGGTTACAATGAGCAGTTCTTC. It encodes CSVEESTGYNEQFF.

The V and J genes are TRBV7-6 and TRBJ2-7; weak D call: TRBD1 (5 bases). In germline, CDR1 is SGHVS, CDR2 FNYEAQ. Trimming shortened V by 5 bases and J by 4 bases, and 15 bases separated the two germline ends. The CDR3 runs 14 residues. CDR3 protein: CASSPGLLRYEQYF. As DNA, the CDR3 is TGTGCCAGCAGCCCAGGGCTATTAAGATACGAGCAGTACTTC.

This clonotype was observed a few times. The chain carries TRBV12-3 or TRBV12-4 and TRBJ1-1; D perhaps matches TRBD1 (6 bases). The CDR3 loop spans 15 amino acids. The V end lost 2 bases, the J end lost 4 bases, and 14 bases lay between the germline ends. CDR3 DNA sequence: TGTGCCAGCAGTTTACGGCCGGGGGCAGGCACTGAAGCTTTCTTT. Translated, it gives CASSLRPGAGTEAFF.

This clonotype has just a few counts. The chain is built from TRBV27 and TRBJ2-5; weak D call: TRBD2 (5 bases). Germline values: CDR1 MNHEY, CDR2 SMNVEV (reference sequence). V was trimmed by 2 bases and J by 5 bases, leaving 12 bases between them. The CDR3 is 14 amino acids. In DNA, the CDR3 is TGTGCCAGCAGTTTAGTCGAGGGCTGGGAGACCCAGTACTTC. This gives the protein CASSLVEGWETQYF.

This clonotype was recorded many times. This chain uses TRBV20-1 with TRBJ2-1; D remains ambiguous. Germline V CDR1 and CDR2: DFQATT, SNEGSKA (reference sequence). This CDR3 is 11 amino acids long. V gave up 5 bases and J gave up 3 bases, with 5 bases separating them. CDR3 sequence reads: CSAPDYNEQFF. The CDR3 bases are TGCAGTGCTCCCGACTACAATGAGCAGTTCTTC.

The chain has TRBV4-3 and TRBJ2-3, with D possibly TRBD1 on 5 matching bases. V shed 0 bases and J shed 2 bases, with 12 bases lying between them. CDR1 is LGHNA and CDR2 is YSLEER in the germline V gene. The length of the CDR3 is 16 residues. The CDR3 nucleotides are TGCGCCAGCAGCCAAGATGGCAGGGTAGACACAGATACGCAGTATTTT. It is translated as CASSQDGRVDTDTQYF.

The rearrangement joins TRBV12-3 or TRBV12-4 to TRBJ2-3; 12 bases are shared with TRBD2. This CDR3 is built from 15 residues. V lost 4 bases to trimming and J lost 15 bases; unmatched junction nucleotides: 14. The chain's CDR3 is CASSSTSGSTDVQYF. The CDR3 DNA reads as TGTGCCAGCAGTTCGACTAGCGGGAGCACAGATGTGCAATATTTT.

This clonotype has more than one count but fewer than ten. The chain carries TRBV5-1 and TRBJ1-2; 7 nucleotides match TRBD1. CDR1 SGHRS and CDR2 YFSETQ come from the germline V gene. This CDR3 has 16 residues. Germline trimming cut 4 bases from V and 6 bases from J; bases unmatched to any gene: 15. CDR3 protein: CASSPIFTGEANGYTF. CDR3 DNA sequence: TGCGCCAGCAGCCCCATATTTACAGGGGAAGCTAATGGCTACACCTTC.

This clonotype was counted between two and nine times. The CDR3 spells CSAWTHREAFF. For the CDR3, the DNA is TGCAGTGCGTGGACCCATCGCGAAGCTTTCTTT. The rearrangement joins TRBV20-1 to TRBJ1-1; no firm D call. V was clipped by 6 bases and J by 8 bases, with 13 bases between them. This CDR3 spans 11 amino acids. CDR1 is DFQATT and CDR2 is SNEGSKA in the germline V gene (reference sequence).

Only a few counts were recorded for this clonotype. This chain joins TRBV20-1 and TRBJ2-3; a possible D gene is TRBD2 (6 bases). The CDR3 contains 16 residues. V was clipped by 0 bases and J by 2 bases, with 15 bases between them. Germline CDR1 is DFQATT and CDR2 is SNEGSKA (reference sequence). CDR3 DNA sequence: TGCAGTGCTAGAGATTTCTATAGCGGATTCACAGATACGCAGTATTTT. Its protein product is CSARDFYSGFTDTQYF.

The CDR3 here is CASSPILKGSRGYTF. For the CDR3, the DNA is TGTGCCAGCAGTCCTATATTGAAGGGGAGTCGGGGCTACACCTTC. The chain carries TRBV27 and TRBJ1-2, with D maybe TRBD1 (5 bases). The germline V and J ends were trimmed by 5 bases and 8 bases, with 21 bases remaining between them. CDR3 length: 15 amino acids. Germline CDR1 and CDR2: MNHEY and SMNVEV (reference sequence).

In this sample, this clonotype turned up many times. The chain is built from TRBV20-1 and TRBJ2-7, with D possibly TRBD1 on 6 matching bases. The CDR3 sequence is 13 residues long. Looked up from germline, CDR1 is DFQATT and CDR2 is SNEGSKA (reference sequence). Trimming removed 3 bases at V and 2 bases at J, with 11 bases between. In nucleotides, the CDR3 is TGCAGTGCTAGTCCAGGGGCTGCCTACGAGCAGTACTTC. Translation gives CSASPGAAYEQYF.

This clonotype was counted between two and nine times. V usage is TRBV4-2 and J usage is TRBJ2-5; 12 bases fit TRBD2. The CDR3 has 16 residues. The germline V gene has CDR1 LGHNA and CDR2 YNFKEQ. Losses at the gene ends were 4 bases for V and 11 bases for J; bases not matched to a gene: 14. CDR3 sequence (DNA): TGTGCCAGCAGCCCGGAACTAGCGGGGGGTTTCAATGAGCAGTACTTC. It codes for CASSPELAGGFNEQYF.

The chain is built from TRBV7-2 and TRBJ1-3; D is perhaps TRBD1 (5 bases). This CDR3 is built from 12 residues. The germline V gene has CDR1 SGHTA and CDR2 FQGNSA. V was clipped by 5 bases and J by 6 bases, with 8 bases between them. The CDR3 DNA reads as TGTGCCAGCAGCGGACATAAAAACACCATATATTTT. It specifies CASSGHKNTIYF.

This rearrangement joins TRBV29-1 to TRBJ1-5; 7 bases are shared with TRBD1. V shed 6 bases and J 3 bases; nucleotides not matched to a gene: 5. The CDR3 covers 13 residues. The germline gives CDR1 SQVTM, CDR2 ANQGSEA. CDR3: CSVGQTLNQPQHF. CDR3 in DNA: TGCAGCGTGGGACAGACACTCAATCAGCCCCAGCATTTT.

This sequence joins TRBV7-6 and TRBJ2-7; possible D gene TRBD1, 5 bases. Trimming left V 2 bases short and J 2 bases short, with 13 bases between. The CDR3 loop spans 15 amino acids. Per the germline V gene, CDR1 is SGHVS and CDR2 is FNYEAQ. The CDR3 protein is CASSLLSTETYEQYF. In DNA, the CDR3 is TGTGCCAGCAGCTTACTATCGACAGAAACCTACGAGCAGTACTTC. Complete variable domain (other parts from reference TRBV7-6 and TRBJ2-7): GAGVSQSPRYKVTKRGQDVALRCDPISGHVSLYWYRQALGQGPEFLTYFNYEAQQDKSGLPNDRFSAERPEGSISTLTIQRTEQRDSAMYRCASSLLSTETYEQYFGPGTRLTVT.

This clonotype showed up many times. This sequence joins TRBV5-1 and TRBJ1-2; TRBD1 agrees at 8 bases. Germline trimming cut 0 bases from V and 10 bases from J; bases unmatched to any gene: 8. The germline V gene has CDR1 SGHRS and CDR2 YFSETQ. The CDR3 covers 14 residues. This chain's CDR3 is CASSLVGQGKDYTF. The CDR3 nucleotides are TGCGCCAGCAGCTTGGTTGGACAGGGAAAGGACTACACCTTC.